This T cell receptor beta chain was obtained from a study of regulatory T cells in long-lasting Graves disease. Study-wide findings and caveats: The study found TRBV28, TRBJ1-2 and TRBJ2-5 favored in persistent disease.

Time point in this sample: newly diagnosed GD, antithyroid drugs for less than 3 months. Generation of the TCR library employed RNA extracted from PBMCs. The sample holds many counts of this clonotype. Its target is not known. The V end lost 5 bases, the J end lost 0 bases, and 8 bases lay between the germline ends. The length of the CDR3 is 14 residues. The germline gives CDR1 DFQATT, CDR2 SNEGSKA (reference sequence). Both iRepertoire HTBI primers and Arm-PCR of CDR3 regions were used to build the TCR beta libraries. A single record per CDR3 protein comes from TCRdb applying MiXCR to the multiplex PCR reads. The data contain about 350,000 distinct CDR3 sequences, approximately 16% of them singletons. This sample was also put to use in a study of T cells in Graves' hyperthyroidism and ophthalmopathy. That publication notes: In patients aged 18 to 65, hyperthyroidism was newly diagnosed, with duration under 2 months. First-round RT-PCR targeting the TCR CDR3 was performed with the HTBI primer set.

The chain combines TRBV20-1 with TRBJ1-6; D perhaps matches TRBD1 (6 bases). The clonotype was recovered from a man in his forties with Graves disease. The specimen was peripheral blood mononuclear cells (PBMCs), collected at new diagnosis, from a patient treated with antithyroid drugs. In nucleotides, the CDR3 is TGCAGTGCTGTGGACAGCTCCTATAATTCACCCCTCCACTTT. Translating gives CSAVDSSYNSPLHF.